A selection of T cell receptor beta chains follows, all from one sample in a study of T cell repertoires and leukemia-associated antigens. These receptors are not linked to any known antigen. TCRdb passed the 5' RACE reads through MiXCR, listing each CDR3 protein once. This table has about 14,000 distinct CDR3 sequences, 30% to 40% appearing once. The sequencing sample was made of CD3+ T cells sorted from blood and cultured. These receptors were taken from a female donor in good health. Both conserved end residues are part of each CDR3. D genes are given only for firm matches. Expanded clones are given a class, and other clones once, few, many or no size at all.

CAISGGLAGAGELFF,TGTGCCATCAGCGGAGGACTAGCCGGGGCCGGGGAGCTGTTTTTT,TRBD2,TRBV10-3,TRBJ2-2,medium-sized
CAISRDRVGGCTF,TGTGCCATCAGCCGGGACAGGGTGGGCGGCTGCACCTTC,TRBD1,TRBV10-3,TRBJ1-2,-
CASSRDSSGETQYF,TGTGCGAGCAGCAGGGACAGCAGTGGGGAGACCCAGTACTTC,TRBD1,TRBV11-1,TRBJ2-5,-
CASSQDSANYNEQFF,TGCGCCAGCAGCCAAGATTCAGCGAACTACAATGAGCAGTTCTTC,-,TRBV4-3,TRBJ2-1,-
CSAGYSWTSGGQETQYF,TGCAGTGCTGGATATTCTTGGACTAGCGGGGGACAAGAGACCCAGTACTTC,TRBD2,TRBV20-1,TRBJ2-5,medium-sized
CASSVGLRTRGDEQFF,TGTGCCAGCAGCGTAGGATTGCGGACACGGGGCGATGAGCAGTTCTTC,-,TRBV9,TRBJ2-1,-
CASGGLAGESAQYF,TGCGCCAGCGGCGGGCTAGCGGGAGAGAGTGCGCAGTATTTT,TRBD2,TRBV5-1,TRBJ2-3,medium-sized
CASSFHPGLTENYEHYF,TGTGCTAGCAGTTTTCACCCGGGACTAACAGAAAACTACGAGCATTACTTC,TRBD2,TRBV28,TRBJ2-7,-
CSATEQGIVAYAGGYTF,TGCAGTGCTACCGAACAGGGAATAGTTGCCTACGCCGGAGGCTACACCTTC,-,TRBV20-1,TRBJ1-2,-
CTISRQGPEGEQYF,TGTACCATCAGCCGACAGGGTCCTGAGGGCGAGCAGTACTTC,TRBD1,TRBV10-3,TRBJ2-7,-
CSARAETSVNNEQFF,TGCAGTGCTAGAGCCGAGACTAGCGTAAACAATGAGCAGTTCTTC,TRBD2,TRBV20-1,TRBJ2-1,-
CASSLGFSGNTIYF,TGTGCCAGCAGCTTAGGATTCTCTGGAAACACCATATATTTT,-,TRBV7-9,TRBJ1-3,many
CSAGGWGNQPQHF,TGCAGTGCCGGGGGATGGGGCAATCAGCCCCAGCATTTT,-,TRBV20-1,TRBJ1-5,few
CASSANRMVTYNEQFF,TGTGCCAGCAGCGCAAACAGGATGGTGACCTACAATGAGCAGTTCTTC,-,TRBV11-2,TRBJ2-1,many
CSARDWQGGHTSYEQYF,TGCAGTGCTAGAGATTGGCAGGGGGGACACACATCCTACGAGCAGTACTTC,-,TRBV20-1,TRBJ2-7,-
CASSQGTSGSSYNEQFF,TGTGCCAGCAGCCAAGGTACTAGCGGAAGCTCCTACAATGAGCAGTTCTTC,TRBD2,TRBV4-2,TRBJ2-1,medium-sized
CASSLTSGRATYNEQFF,TGCGCCAGCAGCTTGACTAGCGGGAGGGCGACGTACAATGAGCAGTTCTTC,TRBD2,TRBV5-1,TRBJ2-1,-
CASSSRLIPELFF,TGTGCCAGCAGTTCCCGACTAATTCCGGAGCTGTTTTTT,-,TRBV6-6,TRBJ2-2,medium-sized
CSAMGLAGVSAYEQYF,TGCAGTGCCATGGGACTAGCGGGAGTAAGTGCCTACGAGCAGTACTTC,TRBD2,TRBV20-1,TRBJ2-7,few
CASRDPGTPIDTQYF,TGTGCCAGCAGAGATCCCGGGACTCCCATCGATACGCAGTATTTT,-,TRBV7-3,TRBJ2-3,-
CASSYSGSQNTEAFF,TGTGCCAGCAGTTACTCAGGGTCCCAGAACACTGAAGCTTTCTTT,-,TRBV6-5,TRBJ1-1,-
CASSLRVSYGYTF,TGTGCCAGCAGCTTGAGGGTTAGCTATGGCTACACCTTC,-,TRBV7-2,TRBJ1-2,medium-sized
CASSPTDSTETQYF,TGTGCCAGCAGTCCTACTGACAGTACGGAGACCCAGTACTTC,-,TRBV6-2/TRBV6-3,TRBJ2-5,medium-sized
CSARTGGHSPLHF,TGCAGTGCGCGGACAGGGGGGCACTCACCCCTCCACTTT,TRBD1,TRBV20-1,TRBJ1-6,medium-sized
CASSPSIVGESSYNEQFF,TGCGCCAGCAGCCCCTCTATCGTCGGGGAGAGCTCCTACAATGAGCAGTTCTTC,-,TRBV5-1,TRBJ2-1,few
CASSLEDTEAFF,TGCGCCAGCAGCTTGGAGGACACTGAAGCTTTCTTT,-,TRBV5-1,TRBJ1-1,medium-sized
CATSRDKTAGSGANVLTF,TGTGCCACCAGCAGAGATAAGACAGCCGGCTCTGGGGCCAACGTCCTGACTTTC,-,TRBV15,TRBJ2-6,few
CSARLREYEQYF,TGCAGTGCTAGACTGCGGGAGTACGAGCAGTACTTC,TRBD2,TRBV20-1,TRBJ2-7,medium-sized
CSASLSGRAREQFF,TGCAGTGCTAGTCTTAGCGGGAGGGCCCGTGAGCAGTTCTTC,TRBD2,TRBV20-1,TRBJ2-1,-
CASSGQGGNQPQHF,TGTGCCAGCAGTGGACAGGGAGGCAATCAGCCCCAGCATTTT,TRBD1,TRBV2,TRBJ1-5,many
CASATGTSGDNEQFF,TGTGCTAGTGCCACCGGGACTAGCGGCGACAATGAGCAGTTCTTC,TRBD2,TRBV12-5,TRBJ2-1,medium-sized
CSARDQRQLNSPLHF,TGCAGTGCTAGAGATCAGAGACAGCTGAATTCACCCCTCCACTTT,-,TRBV20-1,TRBJ1-6,few
CGASIFRYGGNQPQHF,TGCGGTGCTAGTATCTTCCGCTACGGGGGCAATCAGCCCCAGCATTTT,-,TRBV20-1,TRBJ1-5,-
CATTGTREQFF,TGTGCCACTACGGGGACTCGCGAGCAGTTCTTC,-,TRBV12-3/TRBV12-4,TRBJ2-1,-
CASSEGVYEQYF,TGTGCCAGCAGTGAGGGGGTCTACGAGCAGTACTTC,-,TRBV2,TRBJ2-7,few
CASSLATRNEQFF,TGTGCCAGCAGTTTAGCCACTAGGAATGAGCAGTTCTTC,-,TRBV27,TRBJ2-1,-
CSAPGPSGLESGELFF,TGCAGTGCCCCCGGACCCAGCGGGTTAGAGTCCGGGGAGCTGTTTTTT,-,TRBV20-1,TRBJ2-2,many
CASSHGTTTQETQYF,TGTGCCAGCAGCCACGGGACTACTACTCAAGAGACCCAGTACTTC,TRBD2,TRBV5-5,TRBJ2-5,many
CASSQGPLGQGDYEQYF,TGTGCCAGCAGCCAAGGACCTCTCGGACAGGGGGACTACGAGCAGTACTTC,TRBD1,TRBV3-1,TRBJ2-7,-
CASRREGRGNEQFF,TGTGCCAGCAGGCGGGAGGGCCGGGGCAATGAGCAGTTCTTC,TRBD2,TRBV2,TRBJ2-1,many
CASSSGTVTGELFF,TGTGCCAGCAGCTCCGGGACAGTCACCGGGGAGCTGTTTTTT,TRBD1,TRBV7-9,TRBJ2-2,-
CSASSGGDPEDTQYF,TGCAGTGCTAGCAGCGGGGGTGACCCTGAGGATACGCAGTATTTT,TRBD2,TRBV20-1,TRBJ2-3,-
CSVPSGTSGSGNEQFF,TGCAGCGTTCCCTCAGGGACTAGCGGGAGCGGTAATGAGCAGTTCTTC,TRBD2,TRBV29-1,TRBJ2-1,once
CASSVEATNEQFF,TGTGCCAGCAGCGTAGAGGCTACCAATGAGCAGTTCTTC,-,TRBV9,TRBJ2-1,medium-sized
CASSEFKGTVEQYF,TGTGCCAGCAGTGAATTCAAGGGAACAGTCGAGCAGTACTTC,-,TRBV6-1,TRBJ2-7,many
CASRGGGGPNTEAFF,TGTGCCAGCAGAGGGGGTGGGGGGCCGAACACTGAAGCTTTCTTT,-,TRBV7-9,TRBJ1-1,many
CSAGSPADPRETQYF,TGCAGTGCCGGGTCCCCAGCGGACCCCAGGGAGACCCAGTACTTT,-,TRBV20-1,TRBJ2-5,-
CASSETQDTQYF,TGTGCCAGCAGTGAAACCCAAGATACGCAGTATTTT,-,TRBV2,TRBJ2-3,few
CSARDRGQGTGELFF,TGCAGTGCTAGAGATAGGGGACAGGGAACCGGGGAGCTGTTTTTT,TRBD1,TRBV20-1,TRBJ2-2,medium-sized
CASSSALAMPYEQYF,TGTGCCAGCAGTTCAGCACTAGCGATGCCCTACGAGCAGTACTTC,TRBD2,TRBV27,TRBJ2-7,-
CASSLAGQGGADTQYF,TGCGCCAGCAGCTTGGCCGGACAGGGTGGGGCAGATACGCAGTATTTT,TRBD1,TRBV5-1,TRBJ2-3,-
CSARDLGRPSNTF,TGCAGTGCTAGAGATCTTGGCAGGCCCTCGAACACCTTC,-,TRBV20-1,TRBJ1-2,many
CASSLDGPTRKGLFF,TGTGCCAGCAGCCTGGACGGCCCTACTAGGAAGGGACTGTTTTTT,-,TRBV5-5,TRBJ1-4,medium-sized
CSNQPQHF,TGTAGCAATCAGCCCCAGCATTTT,-,TRBV15,TRBJ1-5,few
CASSLYLYPPHEQYF,TGTGCCAGCAGCTTGTACCTCTACCCCCCCCACGAGCAGTACTTC,-,TRBV7-6,TRBJ2-7,-